This TCR beta chain was profiled in a study of identical twins. Remarks on this clonotype: As yet, its antigen is unknown.

General study findings and limits: Conclusions leaned on cross-sectional statistical analysis and did not track the same donors over time.

There are 15 residues in the CDR3. Germline loops: CDR1 SGHNT, CDR2 YYREEE (reference sequence). V was shortened by 3 bases and J by 7 bases, with 20 bases between the two germline ends. A universal primer site came from template switching; cDNA carried unique molecular identifiers. TCRdb analysed the 5' RACE reads with MiXCR anew, one entry per CDR3 protein. The data hold fewer than 650,000 distinct CDR3 sequences, with about 7.6% observed a single time. These data also featured in a second study, about yellow fever vaccine responses in identical twins.

This clonotype was obtained from a woman between 18 and 30 years old in good health. The material sequenced was PBMCs. The V call is TRBV5-4, the J call TRBJ2-7; D not certain. CDR3 sequence (DNA): TGTGCCAGCAGCTCAAAACGTGACACGCCTGAGGAGCAGTACTTC. Translated, it gives CASSSKRDTPEEQYF.